This T cell receptor beta chain emerged from a study of CD8+CD57+ T cells in acquired aplastic anemia. Study in general: Average DNA yield from sorted CD4+ and CD8+ cells was around 3 ug.

Sequencing was done on patients that had shown CD8+CD57+ cell expansion by flow cytometry. Every patient was diagnosed with severe acquired aplastic anemia. On this clonotype: Its antigen is not known. A much larger clone differs from this one at a single base, so this may be a read error.

Trimming cost V 5 bases and J 6 bases; bases outside gene matches: 12. Germline lookup yields CDR1 SGHAT and CDR2 FQNNGV. The CDR3 length is 16 residues. Notes on the study in general: Significance was not reached for CD8+ Simpson's diversity between patients and controls. Between patients and controls, some 31 CD8+ CDR3 sequences were found in common.

Template material for TCR beta VDJ and CDR3 profiling consisted of genomic DNA. TCRdb reprocessed the reads via MiXCR and lists one record per CDR3 protein. The sample records 180,000 or so distinct CDR3 sequences, roughly 48% being singletons. The sample taken for sequencing was sorted CD4+, CD8+, or CD8+CD57+ T cells (not recorded which) from PBMCs. The chain is built from TRBV11-2 and TRBJ2-4, with 8 positions matching TRBD2. This TCR was recovered from a human donor with aplastic anemia. Here the CDR3 DNA reads TGTGCCAGCAGCCCTCGGTCAGTAGCGGGGAGAAACATTCAGTACTTC. This translates into CASSPRSVAGRNIQYF.